This T cell receptor (beta chain) was observed in a study of early stage breast cancer tumors. Study-level findings and limits: Compared with adjacent normal breast tissue, tumors showed 2 to 2.5-fold greater T cell density and higher clonality.

Libraries were prepared by immunoSEQ multiplex PCR; TCRdb keeps only in-frame clonotypes and omits some of them. Among 28,000 or so clones, 74% were seen once, and the ten largest hold about 4.5%. This CDR3 has 16 amino acids. Germline V CDR1 and CDR2: LNHDA, SQIVND (reference sequence). Trimming left V 3 bases short and J 1 base short, with 15 bases between. As for this clone: The antigen is undetermined.

This chain connects TRBV19 to TRBJ1-1; D possibly corresponds to TRBD1 (5 bases). Sequenced input: blood. The clonotype comes from a person in their 40s with breast cancer. CDR3 sequence (DNA): TGTGCCAGTAGTATTTCCGGGGCGGGGGGGAACACTGAAGCTTTCTTT. Protein: CASSISGAGGNTEAFF. The full variable domain, rest sourced from reference TRBV19 and TRBJ1-1, is DGGITQSPKYLFRKEGQNVTLSCEQNLNHDAMYWYRQDPGQGLRLIYYSQIVNDFQKGDIAEGYSVSREKKESFPLTVTSAQKNPTAFYLCASSISGAGGNTEAFFGQGTRLTVV.